Listed below are T cell receptor beta chains from one sample, sequenced in a study of shared clonotypes between healthy human individuals. Repertoires were generated with immunoSEQ multiplex PCR, while TCRdb's copy carries only in-frame clones and drops some. The table lists a few million clones, around nine tenths of them singletons. The sequenced material came from naive CD4+ T cells sorted from blood. Receptors were obtained from a man between 18 and 29 years old in good health. Each CDR3 is given with its conserved first and last residue. The D gene is left open where the match is weak. Clone size is not always given. Where it is, it says once, few, many or a class for expanded clones.

abundance: .
d_gene: TRBD1
v_gene: TRBV6-7
j_gene: TRBJ1-6
CDR3nt: TGTGCCAGCAGTTACCCGAGACCGCCAGGGGGATGTTATTCACCCCTCCACTTT
CDR3aa: CASSYPRPPGGCYSPLHF

abundance: .
d_gene: TRBD1
v_gene: TRBV4-1
j_gene: TRBJ1-3
CDR3nt: TGCGCCAGCAGCCACGACAGGGGGACGCTTGGAAACACCATATATTTT
CDR3aa: CASSHDRGTLGNTIYF

abundance: .
d_gene: .
v_gene: TRBV29-1
j_gene: TRBJ1-1
CDR3nt: TGCAGCGGCAGAAGGGACTGGGACACTGAAGCTTTCTTT
CDR3aa: CSGRRDWDTEAFF

abundance: .
d_gene: TRBD1
v_gene: TRBV6-5
j_gene: TRBJ1-2
CDR3nt: TGTGCCAGCAGTCGCGCCGGGACAGAATATGGCTACACCTTC
CDR3aa: CASSRAGTEYGYTF

abundance: few
d_gene: .
v_gene: TRBV30
j_gene: TRBJ1-1
CDR3nt: TGTGCCTGGAGTGTAGCGAACACTGAAGCTTTCTTT
CDR3aa: CAWSVANTEAFF

abundance: .
d_gene: TRBD1
v_gene: TRBV7-9
j_gene: TRBJ1-2
CDR3nt: TGTGCCAGCAGCTTGGGACAGGGGGAGGCTGGCTACACCTTC
CDR3aa: CASSLGQGEAGYTF

abundance: .
d_gene: .
v_gene: TRBV11-3
j_gene: TRBJ2-7
CDR3nt: TGTGCCGAGTTGAACAGTGGGAGTACCTACGAGCAGTACTTC
CDR3aa: CAELNSGSTYEQYF

abundance: .
d_gene: .
v_gene: TRBV5-1
j_gene: TRBJ1-3
CDR3nt: TGCGCCAGCAGCTTGGGACAGGAGGGAAACACCATATATTTT
CDR3aa: CASSLGQEGNTIYF

abundance: .
d_gene: TRBD2
v_gene: TRBV7-3
j_gene: TRBJ2-3
CDR3nt: TGTGCCAGCAGCTTATCATTGACTACCAGCGGGGGGCCGGCAGATACGCAGTATTTT
CDR3aa: CASSLSLTTSGGPADTQYF

abundance: .
d_gene: TRBD1
v_gene: TRBV19
j_gene: TRBJ1-2
CDR3nt: TGTGCCAGTAGTACTCCCTCGACAGGGAATTATGGCTACACCTTC
CDR3aa: CASSTPSTGNYGYTF

abundance: once
d_gene: .
v_gene: TRBV10-3
j_gene: TRBJ2-6
CDR3nt: TGTGCCATCACCGCGACCCCGAGCTCTGGGGCCAACGTCCTGACTTTC
CDR3aa: CAITATPSSGANVLTF

abundance: .
d_gene: .
v_gene: TRBV5-1
j_gene: TRBJ1-3
CDR3nt: TGCGCCAGCAGCTTGGGTGGCTATGGAAACACCATATATTTT
CDR3aa: CASSLGGYGNTIYF

abundance: .
d_gene: .
v_gene: TRBV7-2
j_gene: TRBJ1-1
CDR3nt: TGTGCCAGCAGCTTGGGGGGTTGGACTGAAGCTTTCTTT
CDR3aa: CASSLGGWTEAFF

abundance: .
d_gene: TRBD2
v_gene: TRBV5-1
j_gene: TRBJ2-1
CDR3nt: TGCGCCAGCAGCTTGCCACTAGCGGGTTACAATGAGCAGTTCTTC
CDR3aa: CASSLPLAGYNEQFF

abundance: .
d_gene: .
v_gene: TRBV7-2
j_gene: TRBJ2-7
CDR3nt: TGTGCCAGCAGATATAGGGTTAGCGACTACTACGAGCAGTACTTC
CDR3aa: CASRYRVSDYYEQYF

abundance: .
d_gene: TRBD2
v_gene: TRBV5-1
j_gene: TRBJ2-7
CDR3nt: TGCGCCAGCAGTTCAGAACCAATCCGACTAGCGCCCGCCTACGAGCAGTACTTC
CDR3aa: CASSSEPIRLAPAYEQYF

abundance: .
d_gene: TRBD2
v_gene: TRBV13
j_gene: TRBJ2-2
CDR3nt: TGTGCCAGCAGCAAGAGTCCCGGCAAAACTAGCGGGAGAATGATTACCGGGGAGCTGTTTTTT
CDR3aa: CASSKSPGKTSGRMITGELFF

abundance: .
d_gene: TRBD2
v_gene: TRBV7-8
j_gene: TRBJ2-1
CDR3nt: TGTGCCAGCAGCTTATCTTCCCGGGAGGTTAACAATGAGCAGTTCTTC
CDR3aa: CASSLSSREVNNEQFF

abundance: .
d_gene: .
v_gene: TRBV30
j_gene: TRBJ1-5
CDR3nt: TGTGCCTGGAGTGTGAGTGGGCTGGGGCAGCCCCAGCATTTT
CDR3aa: CAWSVSGLGQPQHF

abundance: .
d_gene: .
v_gene: TRBV14
j_gene: TRBJ2-5
CDR3nt: TGTGCCAGCAGCCAAGATATAACAGGGCAGGCGACCCAGTACTTC
CDR3aa: CASSQDITGQATQYF

abundance: .
d_gene: .
v_gene: TRBV5-5
j_gene: TRBJ1-1
CDR3nt: TGTGCCAGCAGCTCACAGGTGATTAACACTGAAGCTTTCTTT
CDR3aa: CASSSQVINTEAFF

abundance: .
d_gene: TRBD2
v_gene: TRBV6-4
j_gene: TRBJ2-7
CDR3nt: TGTGCCAGCAGTGACTCGTTCCGGACTAGCGGGGTACAAACCTACGAGCAGTACTTC
CDR3aa: CASSDSFRTSGVQTYEQYF

abundance: .
d_gene: .
v_gene: TRBV6-1
j_gene: TRBJ1-2
CDR3nt: TGTGCCAGCAGTGAATTGGCAGCCCGACCCTATGGCTACACCTTC
CDR3aa: CASSELAARPYGYTF

abundance: .
d_gene: .
v_gene: TRBV4-3
j_gene: TRBJ2-5
CDR3nt: TGCGCCAGCAGCCAAGAGGGGAGGGGGGGAGAGACCCAGTACTTC
CDR3aa: CASSQEGRGGETQYF

abundance: .
d_gene: .
v_gene: TRBV7-9
j_gene: TRBJ1-2
CDR3nt: TGTGCCAGCAGCAATCTCCAGGGGACTAACTATGGCTACACCTTC
CDR3aa: CASSNLQGTNYGYTF

abundance: once
d_gene: .
v_gene: TRBV18
j_gene: TRBJ1-1
CDR3nt: TGTGCCAGCTCACCACAGAGTTCAAACACTGAAGCTTTCTTT
CDR3aa: CASSPQSSNTEAFF

abundance: .
d_gene: TRBD1
v_gene: TRBV6-1
j_gene: TRBJ2-7
CDR3nt: TGTGCCAGCAGGAGAGCGACAGGGGACCACTACGAGCAGTACTTC
CDR3aa: CASRRATGDHYEQYF

abundance: .
d_gene: .
v_gene: TRBV10-2
j_gene: TRBJ1-3
CDR3nt: TGCGCCAGCAGTGGAGATTTCACCCTCTCTGGAAACACCATATATTTT
CDR3aa: CASSGDFTLSGNTIYF

abundance: .
d_gene: TRBD1
v_gene: TRBV11-2
j_gene: TRBJ1-6
CDR3nt: TGTGCCAGCAGCTCGACCCAGGGGGCGAATTCACCCCTCCACTTT
CDR3aa: CASSSTQGANSPLHF

abundance: .
d_gene: TRBD1
v_gene: TRBV18
j_gene: TRBJ1-4
CDR3nt: TGTGCCAGCTCACCTCTGACAGGGGAAGGTGAAAAACTGTTTTTT
CDR3aa: CASSPLTGEGEKLFF

abundance: .
d_gene: .
v_gene: TRBV7-8
j_gene: TRBJ1-5
CDR3nt: TGTGCCAGCAGCTTAGAAGGTGGTGGAGGGAGCGTCAATCAGCCCCAGCATTTT
CDR3aa: CASSLEGGGGSVNQPQHF

abundance: .
d_gene: TRBD2
v_gene: TRBV9
j_gene: TRBJ2-1
CDR3nt: TGTGCCAGCAGCGTAGGAAGCGGGGGATACAATGAGCAGTTCTTC
CDR3aa: CASSVGSGGYNEQFF